These 31 T cell receptor beta chains originate from one sample sequenced in a study of blood T cells in healthy people across ages. Alongside a J-beta primer mix, a sample-barcoded 5' primer served in a second PCR lasting about 7 to 11 cycles. Using its own MiXCR run on the 5' RACE reads, TCRdb lists one record per CDR3 protein. The sample consists of 1.5 million to 2 million distinct CDR3 sequences, roughly 52% of them appearing once. Source material: blood. The source is a woman aged 40 to 50 in good health.

The table lists this clonotype with a few counts. The gene calls are TRBV7-2 and TRBJ2-3, with 8 bases fitting TRBD2. This CDR3 spans 15 amino acids. Germline assignment: CDR1 SGHTA and CDR2 FQGNSA. After removal of 0 bases from V and 6 bases from J, the junction contained 5 bases not matched to a gene. The CDR3 loop is CASSLAAGAQDTQYF. CDR3 nucleotide sequence: TGTGCCAGCAGCTTAGCAGCGGGGGCCCAGGATACGCAGTATTTT.

The J gene is TRBJ2-5, the V gene TRBV6-6, with TRBD2 as a possible D gene (6 bases). Germline CDR1 MNHNY, CDR2 SVGAGI (reference sequence). V shed 4 bases and J shed 2 bases, with 14 bases lying between them. This CDR3 is 15 amino acids long. In nucleotides, the CDR3 is TGTGCCAGCAGTTTTGAAGGGAGGCATCAAGAGACCCAGTACTTC. Its protein product is CASSFEGRHQETQYF.

J is TRBJ1-4 and V is TRBV12-3 or TRBV12-4; TRBD1 aligns across 9 bases. With V trimmed by 6 bases and J by 7 bases, 6 bases remained unmatched. The length of the CDR3 is 14 residues. The CDR3, as DNA: TGTGCCAGCAGGGGGGACAGGGAGAGTGAAAAACTGTTTTTT. Translated: CASRGDRESEKLFF.

The chain carries TRBV14 and TRBJ2-5; D unresolved. In germline, CDR1 is SGHDN, CDR2 FVKESK. This CDR3 is 16 amino acids long. Trimming removed 0 bases at V and 1 base at J, with 12 bases between. The CDR3 DNA reads as TGTGCCAGCAGCCAAGATCTTGGGGTAACCCAAGAGACCCAGTACTTC. Encoded protein: CASSQDLGVTQETQYF.

The chain recombines TRBV21-1 with TRBJ1-6; the table assigns TRBD1, which was not confirmed against the DNA. TRBV21-1 is listed as a pseudogene. The CDR3 length is 15 residues. CDR3 sequence: CASSKWRGRRSPLHF. The CDR3 DNA sequence: TGTGCCAGCAGCAAATGGAGGGGGCGCCGATCACCCCTCCACTTT.

V gene TRBV20-1 combines with J gene TRBJ2-7; D uncertain. The CDR3 is 11 residues long. The germline CDR1 and CDR2 sequences are DFQATT and SNEGSKA (reference sequence). V was cut by 5 bases and J by 5 bases, with 10 bases left in between. In DNA, the CDR3 is TGCAGTGCTGCCCTCGGCGACGAGCAGTACTTC. Amino acids: CSAALGDEQYF.

J is TRBJ1-1 and V is TRBV20-1, with D uncertain. In germline, CDR1 is DFQATT, CDR2 SNEGSKA (reference sequence). The CDR3 loop spans 14 amino acids. The V and J ends lost 0 bases and 1 base respectively, with 9 bases between them. CDR3 DNA: TGCAGTGCTAGAGATCAAGAGAGGAACACTGAAGCTTTCTTT. This sequence encodes CSARDQERNTEAFF.

This chain links TRBV12-3 or TRBV12-4 with TRBJ2-3; 7 bases agree with TRBD2. The CDR3 totals 14 residues. Losses at the gene ends were 8 bases for V and 0 bases for J; bases not matched to a gene: 5. CDR3 region: CASQSGVSTDTQYF. In nucleotides, the CDR3 is TGTGCCAGCCAGAGCGGGGTTAGCACAGATACGCAGTATTTT.

V is TRBV20-1 and J is TRBJ2-3, with 9 bases identical to TRBD1. The CDR3 sequence is 15 residues long. The germline CDR1 and CDR2 sequences are DFQATT and SNEGSKA (reference sequence). With V trimmed by 5 bases and J by 3 bases, 9 bases remained unmatched. The CDR3 nucleotides are TGCAGTGCTCGGCCCCCACAGGGGGCGACAGATACGCAGTATTTT. Translating gives CSARPPQGATDTQYF.

As DNA, the CDR3 is TGTGCCAGCAGTGGCGGAGGGATTCATCAGCCCCAGCATTTT. Translation gives CASSGGGIHQPQHF. The chain employs TRBV25-1 and TRBJ1-5; D gene ambiguous. Per germline, CDR1 MGHDK and CDR2 SYGVNS. This CDR3 contains 14 residues. V was trimmed by 4 bases and J by 5 bases, leaving 12 bases between them.

V gene TRBV5-6 combines with J gene TRBJ1-6; D gene unclear. Trimming took 5 bases from V and 0 from J, leaving 9 bases between them. The CDR3 has 15 residues. Germline V gene sequence: CDR1 SGHDT, CDR2 YYEEEE. CDR3 bases: TGTGCCAGCAGGAGCCGAAGCTCCTATAATTCACCCCTCCACTTT. Protein: CASRSRSSYNSPLHF.

V usage is TRBV7-2 and J usage is TRBJ2-7; 9 bases fit TRBD1. The end of the DNA fits TRBJ2-5 better, so the J call may be wrong. Germline V CDR1 and CDR2: SGHTA, FQGNSA. This CDR3 contains 16 residues. CDR3 amino acids: CASSKTGTGPLETQYF. The CDR3 DNA is TGTGCCAGCAGTAAAACCGGGACAGGGCCTTTAGAGACCCAGTACTTC.

This chain connects TRBV7-2 to TRBJ2-7; TRBD1 is a possible D gene (5 bases). The germline V and J ends were trimmed by 0 bases and 2 bases, with 11 bases remaining between them. This CDR3 is built from 15 residues. Germline V gene data show CDR1 as SGHTA and CDR2 as FQGNSA. The DNA for the CDR3 is TGTGCCAGCAGCTTAGCATCCCAGGGCCCCTACGAGCAGTACTTC. Protein product: CASSLASQGPYEQYF.

Written as DNA, the CDR3 is TGCAGTGCTAGACAAAACCACAGGGGGCTCGGGGAGACCCAGTACTTC. Protein product: CSARQNHRGLGETQYF. The V call is TRBV20-1, the J call TRBJ2-5; 9 bases align to TRBD1. After removal of 2 bases from V and 5 bases from J, the junction contained 12 bases not matched to a gene. The CDR3 has 16 amino acids. CDR1 is DFQATT and CDR2 is SNEGSKA in the germline V gene (reference sequence).

The chain employs TRBV15 and TRBJ2-3; the D is unclear. Germline values: CDR1 LNHNV, CDR2 YYDKDF (reference sequence). The V and J ends lost 8 bases and 0 bases respectively, with 18 bases between them. This CDR3 comprises 16 residues. The chain's CDR3 is CATAIEGGASTDTQYF. The CDR3 nucleotides are TGTGCCACCGCCATTGAAGGCGGTGCTAGCACAGATACGCAGTATTTT.

Comment on this clonotype: Sequence at one end of the junction differs from germline and may be a read error. The chain combines TRBV6-5 with TRBJ1-1, with D unresolved. Germline CDR1 MNHEY, CDR2 SVGAGI. The length of the CDR3 is 13 residues. Here the CDR3 DNA reads TGTGCCAGCAGTGACTCCCGGGGTGTTGGAGCTTTCTTT. Its translation: CASSDSRGVGAFF.

A few counts support this clonotype. The chain carries TRBV5-1 and TRBJ2-3; D not certain. Per germline, CDR1 SGHRS and CDR2 YFSETQ. V was trimmed by 8 bases and J by 0 bases, leaving 10 bases between them. There are 13 residues in the CDR3. For the CDR3, the DNA is TGCGCCAGTAAGCTAGGGAGCACAGATACGCAGTATTTT. It specifies CASKLGSTDTQYF.

A word on this clonotype: An end of the junction does not agree with germline; a read error may underlie this. The V call is TRBV25-1, the J call TRBJ2-5, with 7 nucleotides matching TRBD1. The CDR3 loop spans 14 amino acids. The V gene's germline CDR1 is MGHDK and CDR2 SYGVNS. CDR3 residues: CAGSVLGGWETQYF. The DNA of the CDR3 is TGTGCCGGCAGCGTCCTAGGGGGCTGGGAGACCCAGTACTTC. The complete variable domain, with remaining parts taken from reference TRBV25-1 and TRBJ2-5, reads EADIYQTPRYLVIGTGKKITLECSQTMGHDKMYWYQQDPGMELHLIHYSYGVNSTEKGDLSSESTVSRIRTEHFPLTLESARPSHTSQYLCAGSVLGGWETQYFGPGTRLLVL.

The chain employs TRBV7-9 and TRBJ2-1; TRBD2 matches 10 bases. CDR1 SEHNR and CDR2 FQNEAQ come from the germline V gene (reference sequence). V shed 0 bases and J 1 base; nucleotides not matched to a gene: 3. The CDR3 totals 17 residues. CDR3 DNA: TGTGCCAGCAGCTTAGCGAATAGCGGGGGGTCCTACAATGAGCAGTTCTTC. Translated: CASSLANSGGSYNEQFF.

This clonotype has only a few counts. The chain is built from TRBV15 and TRBJ2-3; D uncertain. The CDR3 consists of 16 residues. V lost 0 bases and J 2 bases, leaving 12 bases between the germline ends. Germline V gene lookup returns CDR1 LNHNV and CDR2 YYDKDF (reference sequence). CDR3 sequence: CATSRDLKPYTDTQYF. The CDR3 DNA reads as TGTGCCACCAGCAGAGATTTGAAGCCCTACACAGATACGCAGTATTTT.

J is TRBJ1-5 and V is TRBV6-5, with a tentative D call TRBD1 (5 bases). The CDR3 is 14 amino acids. The V gene lost 6 bases and the J gene lost 4 bases, with 13 bases spanning the gap. Germline CDR1 reads MNHEY; CDR2 reads SVGAGI. The CDR3 sequence is CASRPGPSNQPQHF. CDR3 DNA sequence: TGTGCCAGCAGACCGGGACCTTCGAATCAGCCCCAGCATTTT.

About this clonotype: An end of the junction differs from the germline gene, which may be a read error. V gene TRBV28 combines with J gene TRBJ2-3; D might be TRBD2 (6 bases). Germline CDR1 MDHEN, CDR2 SYDVKM. The CDR3 spans 16 residues. CDR3 coding DNA: TGTGCCAGCAGCCCACCCCGGAGGGGACGCACAGATGCGCAGTATTTT. It specifies CASSPPRRGRTDAQYF.

This clonotype was observed a handful of times. V is TRBV29-1 and J is TRBJ1-2, with TRBD1 as a possible D gene (6 bases). This CDR3 has 13 amino acids. From germline, CDR1 is SQVTM and CDR2 ANQGSEA. The V end lost 1 base, the J end lost 4 bases, and 10 bases lay between the germline ends. This chain's CDR3 is CSVEAPGVYGYTF. The CDR3 DNA follows: TGCAGCGTTGAAGCCCCAGGGGTCTATGGCTACACCTTC.

The V gene is TRBV7-2, the J gene TRBJ2-7; no definite D call. The CDR3 covers 11 residues. Germline lookup yields CDR1 SGHTA and CDR2 FQGNSA. Trimming removed 7 bases at V and 3 bases at J, with 7 bases between. For the CDR3, the DNA is TGTGCCAGCACGGCGGACTACGAGCAGTACTTC. It translates to CASTADYEQYF. Based on the CDR3 plus reference TRBV7-2 and TRBJ2-7, the full variable domain is GAGVSQSPSNKVTEKGKDVELRCDPISGHTALYWYRQSLGQGLEFLIYFQGNSAPDKSGLPSDRFSAERTGGSVSTLTIQRTQQEDSAVYLCASTADYEQYFGPGTRLTVT.

The chain recombines TRBV6-5 with TRBJ2-4; 10 bases align to TRBD2. The assigned J gene may be wrong: the sequence end matches TRBJ2-7 better. The CDR3 sequence is 20 residues long. CDR1 and CDR2 (germline): MNHEY, SVGAGI. The CDR3 coding sequence is TGTGCCAGCAGTTACCCCCTGCTAGCGGGGGCAACCCTTTCTACCTACGAGCAGTACTTC. It is translated as CASSYPLLAGATLSTYEQYF.

This clonotype appeared a few times. The chain has TRBV6-2 or TRBV6-3 and TRBJ2-1; 7 nucleotides line up with TRBD2. V trimming: 2 bases; J trimming: 7 bases; junction bases outside the gene matches: 11. CDR1 MNHEY and CDR2 SVGEGT come from the germline V gene. The CDR3 length is 16 residues. CDR3: CASSYGLAAQRNEQFF. The CDR3 nucleotides are TGTGCCAGCAGTTACGGCCTAGCGGCTCAAAGGAATGAGCAGTTCTTC.

The chain joins TRBV20-1 to TRBJ1-4; D is ambiguous. This CDR3 is built from 14 residues. Germline V gives CDR1 DFQATT, CDR2 SNEGSKA (reference sequence). V lost 3 bases, J lost 0 bases, and 8 bases lay in between. CDR3 sequence reads: CSASLAATNEKLFF. The CDR3 coding sequence is TGCAGTGCTAGCCTGGCTGCAACTAATGAAAAACTGTTTTTT.

V is TRBV20-1 and J is TRBJ2-1; D gene ambiguous. The CDR3 contains 12 residues. Between the trimmed V and J ends, which lost 5 bases and 7 bases, there was a span of 12 bases. Germline CDR1 and CDR2: DFQATT and SNEGSKA (reference sequence). The CDR3 is CSALKYSNEQFF. CDR3 DNA sequence: TGCAGTGCTTTAAAGTATAGTAATGAGCAGTTCTTC.

The gene calls are TRBV7-2 and TRBJ2-1; D is perhaps TRBD1 (5 bases). The germline V gene has CDR1 SGHTA and CDR2 FQGNSA. The CDR3 length is 14 residues. Trimming removed 5 bases at V and 10 bases at J, with 18 bases between. CDR3 sequence: CASSPWGLIWEQFF. Written as DNA, the CDR3 is TGTGCCAGCAGCCCTTGGGGCTTAATCTGGGAGCAGTTCTTC.

The rearrangement links TRBV7-8 to TRBJ2-5; 11 bases map to TRBD1. CDR3 length: 16 residues. Germline values: CDR1 SGHVS, CDR2 FQNEAQ. J was trimmed by 5 bases and V by 5 bases; bases with no gene match: 10. The CDR3 DNA reads as TGTGCCAGCAGCCAGGAGGGAGGGACAGGGGGTGAGACCCAGTACTTC. This sequence encodes CASSQEGGTGGETQYF.

The rearrangement uses TRBV9 and TRBJ2-1, with 10 bases fitting TRBD1. CDR1 is SGDLS and CDR2 is YYNGEE in the germline V gene. The CDR3 totals 15 residues. The trim removed 4 bases at V and 8 bases at J, leaving 9 bases unmatched. The chain's CDR3 is CASSFRAGTGDEQFF. CDR3 DNA: TGTGCCAGCAGCTTCAGGGCTGGGACAGGGGATGAGCAGTTCTTC.